The 7 T cell receptor beta chains reported below all come from one sample, sequenced in a study of cytomegalovirus exposure and HLA in healthy donors. With 60 Vbeta and 13 Jbeta primers, the PCR was carried out. Sequenced by immunoSEQ multiplex PCR; TCRdb stores in-frame clones only, minus some. Of 150,000 to 200,000 clones in the sample, around 81% were seen once. Sequenced: PBMCs. Receptor source: a woman aged 40 to 50 in good health and CMV-seronegative.

J is TRBJ2-3 and V is TRBV4-1, with 9 bases fitting TRBD1. This CDR3 region has 20 residues. The trim removed 0 bases at V and 2 bases at J, leaving 15 bases unmatched. Germline loops: CDR1 MGHRA, CDR2 YSYEKL. For the CDR3, the DNA is TGCGCCAGCAGCCAAGAGGCCCAGGGACAGGGCCCATGGGTCACAGATACGCAGTATTTT. Its protein is CASSQEAQGQGPWVTDTQYF.

The rearrangement joins TRBV7-9 to TRBJ1-1, with D possibly TRBD1 on 6 matching bases. In germline, CDR1 is SEHNR, CDR2 FQNEAQ (reference sequence). The CDR3 loop spans 16 amino acids. V lost 4 bases, J lost 4 bases, and 19 bases lay in between. This chain's CDR3 is CASSSGIRGAGTEAFF. CDR3 DNA: TGTGCCAGCAGCTCGGGGATACGGGGGGCCGGCACTGAAGCTTTCTTT.

J is TRBJ2-1 and V is TRBV7-6; a possible D gene is TRBD2 (6 bases). Germline V lookup: CDR1 SGHVS, CDR2 FNYEAQ. Trimming removed 1 base at V and 4 bases at J, with 14 bases between. This CDR3 has 16 residues. The CDR3 bases are TGTGCCAGCAGCTTAGAACGGGAGTCGGTGTACAATGAGCAGTTCTTC. Protein: CASSLERESVYNEQFF.

The rearrangement joins TRBV28 to TRBJ1-2; 8 bases map to TRBD1. The V and J ends lost 8 bases and 5 bases, in that order; junction bases with no gene match: 10. Per germline, CDR1 MDHEN and CDR2 SYDVKM. The CDR3 totals 14 residues. This CDR3 is CASRHRDRTYGYTF. The CDR3 DNA reads as TGTGCCAGCCGCCACCGGGACAGGACTTATGGCTACACCTTC.

The V and J genes are TRBV29-1 and TRBJ2-2; a weak D match, TRBD1 (7 bases). The germline V and J ends were trimmed by 7 bases and 6 bases, with 15 bases remaining between them. This CDR3 region has 13 residues. Looked up from germline, CDR1 is SQVTM and CDR2 is ANQGSEA. The CDR3 nucleotides are TGCAGCGGGTGGCAGGGGGGAGCCGGGGAGCTGTTTTTT. Residues: CSGWQGGAGELFF.

The chain recombines TRBV7-6 with TRBJ2-1; the match to TRBD2 covers 8 bases. Looked up from germline, CDR1 is SGHVS and CDR2 is FNYEAQ. V dropped 5 bases and J dropped 3; count of bases not matched to a gene: 9. The CDR3 loop spans 16 amino acids. CDR3 amino acids: CASSPLVAGFYNEQFF. Here the CDR3 DNA reads TGTGCCAGCAGCCCCCTTGTAGCGGGGTTCTACAATGAGCAGTTCTTC. The full variable domain, with the rest looked up from reference TRBV7-6 and TRBJ2-1, is GAGVSQSPRYKVTKRGQDVALRCDPISGHVSLYWYRQALGQGPEFLTYFNYEAQQDKSGLPNDRFSAERPEGSISTLTIQRTEQRDSAMYRCASSPLVAGFYNEQFFGPGTRLTVL.

The chain employs TRBV11-1 and TRBJ1-1; D unclear. Germline V gene data show CDR1 as SGHAT and CDR2 as FQDESV (reference sequence). V lost 3 bases to trimming and J lost 1 base, with 9 bases between them. This CDR3 has 14 residues. DNA for the CDR3: TGTGCCAGCAGCTTCAGGCAGCAGAACACTGAAGCTTTCTTT. Residues: CASSFRQQNTEAFF. The full variable domain, rest sourced from reference TRBV11-1 and TRBJ1-1, is EAEVAQSPRYKITEKSQAVAFWCDPISGHATLYWYRQILGQGPELLVQFQDESVVDDSQLPKDRFSAERLKGVDSTLKIQPAELGDSAMYLCASSFRQQNTEAFFGQGTRLTVV.